The clone carrying this T cell receptor beta chain came up many times. There are 15 residues in the CDR3. CDR1 LGHNT and CDR2 FRNRAP come from the germline V gene. V was pared by 6 bases and J by 0 bases, with 5 bases of the junction left unmatched. Time point in this sample: patch test 1, 2 weeks after DPC sensitization. Treatment of the sample: therapeutic diphenylcyclopropenone sensitization with weekly scalp DPC. The authors' total RNA extraction used unfractionated whole blood. Unique molecular identifiers were attached to individual cDNA molecules during library preparation. From the RACE reads, TCRdb called clonotypes with MiXCR, one entry per CDR3 protein. The sample has about 37,000 distinct CDR3 sequences; 6% to 7% are singletons. The record originates from a study of human T cells and chemical hapten exposure.

The sequence was collected from a young woman with alopecia areata. Some clones in this sample may be carry-over from other donors' samples. The chain links TRBV12-5 to TRBJ2-1, with 7 positions matching TRBD1. Source: whole blood, taken in connection with sensitization to the hapten diphenylcyclopropenone (DPC). The CDR3 DNA is TGTGCTAGTGGCCCGGGACAGAGCTCCTACAATGAGCAGTTCTTC. Translated, it gives CASGPGQSSYNEQFF.